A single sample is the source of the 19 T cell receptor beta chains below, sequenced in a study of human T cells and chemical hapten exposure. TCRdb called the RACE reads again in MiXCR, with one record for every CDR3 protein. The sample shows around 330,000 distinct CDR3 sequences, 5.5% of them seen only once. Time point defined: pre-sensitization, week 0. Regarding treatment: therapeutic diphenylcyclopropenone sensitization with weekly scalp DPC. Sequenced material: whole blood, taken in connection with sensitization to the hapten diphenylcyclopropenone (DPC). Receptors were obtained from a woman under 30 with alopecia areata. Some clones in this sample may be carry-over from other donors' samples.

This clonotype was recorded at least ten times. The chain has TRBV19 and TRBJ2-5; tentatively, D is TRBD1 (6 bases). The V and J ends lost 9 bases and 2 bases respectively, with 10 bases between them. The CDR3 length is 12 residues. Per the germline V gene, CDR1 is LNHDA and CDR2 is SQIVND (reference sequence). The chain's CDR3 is CASGQRQETQYF. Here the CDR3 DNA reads TGTGCCAGCGGACAGAGACAAGAGACCCAGTACTTC.

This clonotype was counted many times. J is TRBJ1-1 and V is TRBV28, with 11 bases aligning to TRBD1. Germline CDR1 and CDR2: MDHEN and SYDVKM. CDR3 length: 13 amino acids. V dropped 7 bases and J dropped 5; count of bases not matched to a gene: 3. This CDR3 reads CASIRDRGTEAFF. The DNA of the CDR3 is TGTGCCAGCATCCGGGACAGGGGGACTGAAGCTTTCTTT.

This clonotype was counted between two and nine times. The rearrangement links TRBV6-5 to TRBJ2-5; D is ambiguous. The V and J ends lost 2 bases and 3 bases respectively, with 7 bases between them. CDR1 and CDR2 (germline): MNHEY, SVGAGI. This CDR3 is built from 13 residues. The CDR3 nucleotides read TGTGCCAGCAGTTACCGAAGTAAAGAGACCCAGTACTTC. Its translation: CASSYRSKETQYF.

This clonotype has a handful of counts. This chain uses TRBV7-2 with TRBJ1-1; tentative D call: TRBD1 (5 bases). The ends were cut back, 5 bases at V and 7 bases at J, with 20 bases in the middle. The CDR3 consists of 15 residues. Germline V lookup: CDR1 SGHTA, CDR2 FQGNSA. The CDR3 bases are TGTGCCAGCAGCCAAAGGGGCGCCACTGCTTTTGAAGCTTTCTTT. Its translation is CASSQRGATAFEAFF.

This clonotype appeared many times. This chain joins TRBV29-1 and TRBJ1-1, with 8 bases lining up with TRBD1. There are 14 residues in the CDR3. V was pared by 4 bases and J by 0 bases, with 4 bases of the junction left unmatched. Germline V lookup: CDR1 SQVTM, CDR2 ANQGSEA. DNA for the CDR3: TGCAGCGTTGGGACAGGGAACATGAACACTGAAGCTTTCTTT. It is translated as CSVGTGNMNTEAFF.

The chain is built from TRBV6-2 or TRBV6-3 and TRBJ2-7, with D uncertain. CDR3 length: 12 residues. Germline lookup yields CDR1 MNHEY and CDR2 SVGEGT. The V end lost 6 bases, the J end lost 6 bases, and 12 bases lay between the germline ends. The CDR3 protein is CASSRSLREQYF. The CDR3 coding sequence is TGTGCCAGCAGCCGATCCCTTCGCGAGCAGTACTTC.

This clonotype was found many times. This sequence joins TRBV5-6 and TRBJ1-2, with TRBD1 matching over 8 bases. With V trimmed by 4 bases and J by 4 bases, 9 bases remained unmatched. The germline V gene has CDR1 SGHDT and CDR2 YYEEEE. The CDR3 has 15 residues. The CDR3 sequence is CASSPWTGSGYGYTF. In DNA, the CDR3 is TGTGCCAGCAGCCCGTGGACAGGGAGTGGCTATGGCTACACCTTC. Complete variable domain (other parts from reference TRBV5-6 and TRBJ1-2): DAGVTQSPTHLIKTRGQQVTLRCSPKSGHDTVSWYQQALGQGPQFIFQYYEEEERQRGNFPDRFSGHQFPNYSSELNVNALLLGDSALYLCASSPWTGSGYGYTFGSGTRLTVV.

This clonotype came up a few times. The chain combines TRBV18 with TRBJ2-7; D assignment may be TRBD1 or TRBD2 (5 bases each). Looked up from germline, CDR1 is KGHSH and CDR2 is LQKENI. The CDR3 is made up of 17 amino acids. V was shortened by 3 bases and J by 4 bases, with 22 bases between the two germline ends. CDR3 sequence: CASSPGGFSGRKYEQYF. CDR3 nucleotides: TGTGCCAGCTCACCTGGCGGGTTTTCGGGACGGAAATACGAGCAGTACTTC.

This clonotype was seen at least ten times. This chain's CDR3 is CASSHVTGRNTEAFF. CDR3 nucleotides: TGCGCCAGCAGCCACGTGACAGGGAGGAACACTGAAGCTTTCTTT. The chain links TRBV4-3 to TRBJ1-1; 7 nucleotides line up with TRBD1. This CDR3 comprises 15 residues. Germline loops: CDR1 LGHNA, CDR2 YSLEER. V was pared by 3 bases and J by 1 base, with 5 bases of the junction left unmatched.

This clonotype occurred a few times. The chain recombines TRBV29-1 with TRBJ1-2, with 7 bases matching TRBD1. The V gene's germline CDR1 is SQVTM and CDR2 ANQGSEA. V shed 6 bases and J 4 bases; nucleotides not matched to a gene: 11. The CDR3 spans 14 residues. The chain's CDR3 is CSVNRGSLPYGYTF. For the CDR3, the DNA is TGCAGCGTGAACAGGGGTAGTTTGCCCTATGGCTACACCTTC.

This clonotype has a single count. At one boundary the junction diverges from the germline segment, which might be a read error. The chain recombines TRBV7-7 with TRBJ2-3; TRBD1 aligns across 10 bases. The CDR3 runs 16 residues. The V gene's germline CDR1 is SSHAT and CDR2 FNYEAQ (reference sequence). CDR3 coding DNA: TGTGCTAGCAGCTCCGGGACAGGGGTGGGGACAGATACGCAGTATTTT. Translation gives CASSSGTGVGTDTQYF.

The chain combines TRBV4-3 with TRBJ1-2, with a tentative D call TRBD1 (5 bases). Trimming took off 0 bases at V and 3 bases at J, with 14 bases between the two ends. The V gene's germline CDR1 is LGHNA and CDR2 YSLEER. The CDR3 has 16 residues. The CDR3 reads CASSQDQGYYDYGYTF. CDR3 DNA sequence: TGCGCCAGCAGCCAAGATCAGGGTTATTATGACTATGGCTACACCTTC.

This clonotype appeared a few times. The CDR3 loop reads CASSFYSEAFF. As DNA, the CDR3 is TGTGCCAGCAGCTTTTACAGTGAAGCTTTCTTT. The J gene is TRBJ1-1, the V gene TRBV7-2, with D unclear. The CDR3 is 11 residues long. The V end was cut by 3 bases, the J end by 7 bases, with 6 bases between. Germline V gene data show CDR1 as SGHTA and CDR2 as FQGNSA. Combining the CDR3 with reference TRBV7-2 and TRBJ1-1 gives the whole variable domain GAGVSQSPSNKVTEKGKDVELRCDPISGHTALYWYRQSLGQGLEFLIYFQGNSAPDKSGLPSDRFSAERTGGSVSTLTIQRTQQEDSAVYLCASSFYSEAFFGQGTRLTVV.

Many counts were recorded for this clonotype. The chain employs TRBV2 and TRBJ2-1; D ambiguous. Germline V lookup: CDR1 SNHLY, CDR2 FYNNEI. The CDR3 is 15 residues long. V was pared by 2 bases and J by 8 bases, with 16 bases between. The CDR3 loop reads CASSEMGRLRDEQFF. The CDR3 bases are TGTGCCAGCAGTGAAATGGGCAGGCTTAGGGATGAGCAGTTCTTC.

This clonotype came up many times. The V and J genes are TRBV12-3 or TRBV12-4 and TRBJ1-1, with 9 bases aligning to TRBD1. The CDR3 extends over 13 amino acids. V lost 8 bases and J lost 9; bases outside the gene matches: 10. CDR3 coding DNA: TGTGCCAGCCGATACTCCGGGACAGGGAAAGCTTTCTTT. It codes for CASRYSGTGKAFF.

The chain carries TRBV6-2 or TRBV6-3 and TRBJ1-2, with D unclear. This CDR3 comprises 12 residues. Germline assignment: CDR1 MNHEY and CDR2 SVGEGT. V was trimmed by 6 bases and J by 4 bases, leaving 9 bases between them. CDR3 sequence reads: CASRLTTYGYTF. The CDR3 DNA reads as TGTGCCAGCAGACTCACGACCTATGGCTACACCTTC.

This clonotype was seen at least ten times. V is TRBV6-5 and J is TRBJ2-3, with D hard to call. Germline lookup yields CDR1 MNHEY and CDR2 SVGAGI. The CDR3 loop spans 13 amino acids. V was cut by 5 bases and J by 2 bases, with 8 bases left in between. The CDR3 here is CASSLADTDTQYF. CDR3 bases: TGTGCCAGCAGTCTCGCTGACACAGATACGCAGTATTTT.

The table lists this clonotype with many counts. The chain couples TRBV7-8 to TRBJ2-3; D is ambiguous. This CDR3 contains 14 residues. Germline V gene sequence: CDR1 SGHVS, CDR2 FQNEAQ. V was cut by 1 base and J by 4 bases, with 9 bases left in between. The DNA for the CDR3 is TGTGCCAGCAGCTTAGAGTTCTCTTCAGATACGCAGTATTTT. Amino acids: CASSLEFSSDTQYF.

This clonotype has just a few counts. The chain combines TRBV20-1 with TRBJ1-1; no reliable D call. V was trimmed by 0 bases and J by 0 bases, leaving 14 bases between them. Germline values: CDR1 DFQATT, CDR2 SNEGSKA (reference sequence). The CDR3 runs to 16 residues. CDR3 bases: TGCAGTGCTAGAGAATCGGTGCGGCCTATGAACACTGAAGCTTTCTTT. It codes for CSARESVRPMNTEAFF.